These 30 T cell receptor beta chains originate from one sample sequenced in a study of blood T cell repertoires in COVID-19. Using immunoSEQ multiplex PCR, the repertoire was profiled, and TCRdb retains in-frame clones only, with some absent. The sample lists around 130,000 clones, around 77% seen once, with roughly 7.3% in the top ten. The sample comprised peripheral blood. The receptors were gathered from a human donor in a cohort sampled during active COVID-19.

The V call is TRBV15, the J call TRBJ2-7; 7 bases are shared with TRBD2. With 3 bases clipped from V and 2 bases from J, the junction kept 10 bases outside the gene matches. CDR1 is LNHNV, CDR2 YYDKDF, per germline (reference sequence). CDR3 length equals 16 residues. The CDR3: CATSRRGIAGTYEQYF. The CDR3 DNA is TGTGCCACCAGCAGGCGGGGGATAGCGGGTACCTACGAGCAGTACTTC.

The chain is built from TRBV5-1 and TRBJ1-1, with 7 bases identical to TRBD1. The ends lost 0 bases at V and 4 bases at J; junction bases unmatched: 9. The CDR3 extends over 16 amino acids. Germline V CDR1 and CDR2: SGHRS, YFSETQ. The CDR3 sequence is CASSLGQGDTRTEAFF. CDR3 DNA: TGCGCCAGCAGCTTGGGACAGGGCGATACGCGCACTGAAGCTTTCTTT.

The rearrangement uses TRBV9 and TRBJ2-7, with 8 bases fitting TRBD2. The CDR3 is made up of 16 amino acids. Unmatched junction bases numbered 8, after V lost 0 bases and J lost 3 bases. Germline-derived CDR1 and CDR2 are SGDLS and YYNGEE. CDR3 sequence: CASSVGGSGVGYEQYF. CDR3 nucleotides: TGTGCCAGCAGCGTAGGGGGTAGCGGGGTAGGCTACGAGCAGTACTTC. Full variable domain (remainder filled in from reference TRBV9 and TRBJ2-7): DSGVTQTPKHLITATGQRVTLRCSPRSGDLSVYWYQQSLDQGLQFLIQYYNGEERAKGNILERFSAQQFPDLHSELNLSSLELGDSALYFCASSVGGSGVGYEQYFGPGTRLTVT.

This clone was observed a few times. The chain joins TRBV19 to TRBJ1-5; 8 nucleotides line up with TRBD1. CDR3 length: 13 residues. CDR1 and CDR2 from the germline V gene are LNHDA and SQIVND (reference sequence). The J segment lost 6 bases and the V segment lost 5 bases, leaving 3 bases of the junction unmatched. In nucleotides, the CDR3 is TGTGCCAGTAGTGCACAGGGGGGTCAGCCCCAGCATTTT. Its protein product is CASSAQGGQPQHF.

The rearrangement joins TRBV11-2 to TRBJ1-1; D is perhaps TRBD1 (5 bases). V was shortened by 0 bases and J by 2 bases, with 22 bases between the two germline ends. CDR3 size: 19 residues. Looked up from germline, CDR1 is SGHAT and CDR2 is FQNNGV. CDR3 DNA sequence: TGTGCCAGCAGCTTAGACGTGTGGGGCGGCCGGACGGACAACACTGAAGCTTTCTTT. The encoded protein is CASSLDVWGGRTDNTEAFF. The whole variable domain, filled in from reference TRBV11-2 and TRBJ1-1, reads EAGVAQSPRYKIIEKRQSVAFWCNPISGHATLYWYQQILGQGPKLLIQFQNNGVVDDSQLPKDRFSAERLKGVDSTLKIQPAKLEDSAVYLCASSLDVWGGRTDNTEAFFGQGTRLTVV.

This sequence joins TRBV30 and TRBJ1-5, with no clear D. Germline V gene sequence: CDR1 GTSNPN, CDR2 SVGIG (reference sequence). Trimming stripped 1 base from V and 7 bases from J, with 11 bases between. CDR3 length equals 13 residues. The CDR3 DNA follows: TGTGCCTGGAGTGCTTCAGGCCAACAGCCCCAGCATTTT. This encodes CAWSASGQQPQHF.

The J gene is TRBJ1-1, the V gene TRBV28; D is undetermined. V lost 8 bases and J 5 bases, leaving 12 bases between the germline ends. The CDR3 contains 12 residues. Looked up from germline, CDR1 is MDHEN and CDR2 is SYDVKM. The CDR3 reads CASDEGETEAFF. The DNA of the CDR3 is TGTGCCAGCGATGAGGGCGAGACTGAAGCTTTCTTT.

J is TRBJ1-5 and V is TRBV4-1; 10 bases are a match to TRBD1. J lost 0 bases, V lost 1 base, and 6 bases had no gene match. CDR1 and CDR2 from the germline V gene are MGHRA and YSYEKL. CDR3 length equals 18 residues. CDR3 nucleotide sequence: TGCGCCAGCAGCCAAGGGACAGGGGGGGGTTATAGCAATCAGCCCCAGCATTTT. It specifies CASSQGTGGGYSNQPQHF.

The chain couples TRBV12-3 or TRBV12-4 to TRBJ2-6; D not certain. The CDR3 sequence is 12 residues long. The V end was cut by 11 bases, the J end by 0 bases, with 5 bases between. The CDR3 nucleotides are TGTGCCGGCTCCTCTGGGGCCAACGTCCTGACTTTC. This gives the protein CAGSSGANVLTF.

This clone was detected once. The chain couples TRBV27 to TRBJ1-1; D uncertain. CDR3 size: 16 residues. Germline CDR1 MNHEY, CDR2 SMNVEV (reference sequence). V was cut by 5 bases and J by 1 base, with 17 bases left in between. DNA for the CDR3: TGTGCCAGCAGTCTAGAGGGCAGGACTACGAACACTGAAGCTTTCTTT. Translated: CASSLEGRTTNTEAFF.

This chain connects TRBV7-9 to TRBJ1-5; D is ambiguous. Germline V gives CDR1 SEHNR, CDR2 FQNEAQ (reference sequence). This CDR3 is 16 amino acids long. Trimming shortened V by 5 bases and J by 1 base, and 15 bases separated the two germline ends. CDR3 nucleotide sequence: TGTGCCAGCAGCACGGGGAAAGGAGGGAGCAATCAGCCCCAGCATTTT. It yields the protein CASSTGKGGSNQPQHF.

The chain joins TRBV21-1 to TRBJ2-7; the table's D call, TRBD2, has no DNA check behind it. TRBV21-1 is a pseudogene locus. This CDR3 is 18 amino acids long. In DNA form, the CDR3 reads TGTGCCAGCAGCAAAAAGGGACTAGCGGGAGTCCCCACCTACGAGCAGTACTTC. Its translation is CASSKKGLAGVPTYEQYF.

This chain uses TRBV11-1 with TRBJ2-2; 7 bases are a match to TRBD1. Germline-derived CDR1 and CDR2 are SGHAT and FQDESV (reference sequence). This CDR3 region has 15 residues. V shed 4 bases, J shed 0 bases, and the junction held 2 bases outside the gene matches. CDR3 sequence reads: CASSWDSSNTGELFF. The CDR3 DNA sequence: TGTGCCAGCAGCTGGGACAGCTCGAACACCGGGGAGCTGTTTTTT.

The rearrangement uses TRBV7-9 and TRBJ1-1, with D possibly matching TRBD1 (6 bases). V shed 3 bases and J shed 6 bases, with 11 bases lying between them. The CDR3 has 13 residues. Germline V gene data show CDR1 as SEHNR and CDR2 as FQNEAQ (reference sequence). CDR3 nucleotides: TGTGCCAGCAGCTTTGGGGGCTTCGCTGAAGCTTTCTTT. Translating it yields CASSFGGFAEAFF.

V gene TRBV12-5 combines with J gene TRBJ1-1; D is unresolved. The CDR3 consists of 19 residues. Trimming cost V 0 bases and J 5 bases, with 25 bases left between them. Germline CDR1 LGHNT, CDR2 FRNRAP. DNA for the CDR3: TGTGCTAGTGGTTTGGTACGGGCTCGTCCCTGGACCCCGGGAACTGAAGCTTTCTTT. It translates to CASGLVRARPWTPGTEAFF.

This sequence joins TRBV2 and TRBJ2-7; 8 bases agree with TRBD1. The germline V gene encodes CDR1 SNHLY and CDR2 FYNNEI. The J segment lost 5 bases and the V segment lost 10 bases, leaving 13 bases of the junction unmatched. The CDR3 runs 14 residues. The CDR3 region is CATNPGQGVNEQYF. The DNA of the CDR3 is TGTGCCACCAACCCCGGACAGGGCGTGAACGAGCAGTACTTC.

The chain carries TRBV3-1 (or the pseudogene TRBV3-2) and TRBJ2-7; 7 bases match TRBD1. Germline V lookup: CDR1 LGHDT, CDR2 YNNKEL (reference sequence). V shed 6 bases and J 2 bases; nucleotides not matched to a gene: 7. This CDR3 spans 14 amino acids. The DNA of the CDR3 is TGTGCCAGCAGTTCCGGGACAGCTGCCTACGAGCAGTACTTC. This sequence encodes CASSSGTAAYEQYF.

The chain carries TRBV7-9 and TRBJ1-2; D is perhaps TRBD1 (6 bases). CDR1 and CDR2 from the germline V gene are SEHNR and FQNEAQ (reference sequence). The CDR3 runs 14 residues. V lost 3 bases and J 1 base, leaving 9 bases between the germline ends. The CDR3, as DNA: TGTGCCAGCAGCTTGGGGGACATTAACTATGGCTACACCTTC. This encodes CASSLGDINYGYTF.

V and J are TRBV15 and TRBJ1-4; no clear D. V lost 0 bases to trimming and J lost 10 bases, with 15 bases between them. In germline, CDR1 is LNHNV, CDR2 YYDKDF (reference sequence). This CDR3 comprises 15 residues. The CDR3 DNA reads TGTGCCACCAGCAGAGATCGGGTGGAGTCGGTAAAACTGTTTTTT. Amino acids: CATSRDRVESVKLFF.

A single count supports this clone. V gene TRBV11-2 combines with J gene TRBJ2-7; perhaps TRBD2 as D (6 bases). Germline CDR1 and CDR2: SGHAT and FQNNGV. The CDR3 runs to 16 residues. Trimming removed 1 base at V and 4 bases at J, with 17 bases between. Here the CDR3 DNA reads TGTGCCAGCAGCTTAGGCCTCCGGGACTTCAATTACGAGCAGTACTTC. Translation gives CASSLGLRDFNYEQYF.

In this sample, this clone turned up once. This chain links TRBV29-1 with TRBJ2-7, with a tentative D call TRBD2 (6 bases). The CDR3 covers 13 residues. Germline CDR1 and CDR2: SQVTM and ANQGSEA. Trimming took off 1 base at V and 6 bases at J, with 13 bases between the two ends. Here the CDR3 reads CSVEGGLGGEQYF. In DNA, the CDR3 is TGCAGCGTTGAAGGGGGTTTGGGGGGCGAGCAGTACTTC.

This chain connects TRBV24-1 to TRBJ2-7; the match to TRBD1 covers 9 bases. The V segment lost 3 bases and the J segment 4 bases; nucleotides outside the gene matches: 6. The CDR3 is 15 amino acids. Looked up from germline, CDR1 is KGHDR and CDR2 is SFDVKD. The CDR3: CATSDTTGGQYEQYF. CDR3 DNA: TGTGCCACCAGTGATACGACAGGGGGTCAGTACGAGCAGTACTTC.

The gene calls are TRBV11-2 and TRBJ2-6; tentative D call: TRBD2 (5 bases). The V gene lost 3 bases and the J gene lost 0 bases, with 9 bases spanning the gap. In germline, CDR1 is SGHAT, CDR2 FQNNGV. CDR3 length equals 16 residues. The CDR3 sequence: CASSFPSGSGANVLTF. In nucleotides, the CDR3 is TGTGCCAGCAGCTTTCCGAGCGGCTCTGGGGCCAACGTCCTGACTTTC. The full variable domain, completed using reference TRBV11-2 and TRBJ2-6, is EAGVAQSPRYKIIEKRQSVAFWCNPISGHATLYWYQQILGQGPKLLIQFQNNGVVDDSQLPKDRFSAERLKGVDSTLKIQPAKLEDSAVYLCASSFPSGSGANVLTFGAGSRLTVL.

This rearrangement joins TRBV19 to TRBJ2-7, with 10 bases fitting TRBD2. This CDR3 spans 15 amino acids. After removal of 3 bases from V and 7 bases from J, the junction contained 9 bases not matched to a gene. Germline-derived CDR1 and CDR2 are LNHDA and SQIVND (reference sequence). CDR3 loop: CASSMDSGGPSEQYF. As DNA, the CDR3 is TGTGCCAGTAGTATGGATAGCGGGGGGCCTAGTGAGCAGTACTTC. The complete variable domain, with remaining parts taken from reference TRBV19 and TRBJ2-7, reads DGGITQSPKYLFRKEGQNVTLSCEQNLNHDAMYWYRQDPGQGLRLIYYSQIVNDFQKGDIAEGYSVSREKKESFPLTVTSAQKNPTAFYLCASSMDSGGPSEQYFGPGTRLTVT.

This rearrangement joins TRBV7-9 to TRBJ2-7; D is possibly TRBD2 (6 bases). CDR3 length: 14 amino acids. From germline, CDR1 is SEHNR and CDR2 FQNEAQ (reference sequence). Trimming pared 5 bases from V and 1 base from J, leaving 12 bases between. The CDR3 loop reads CASSVLGGSYEQYF. The DNA of the CDR3 is TGTGCCAGCAGCGTCCTTGGGGGGTCCTACGAGCAGTACTTC.

Comments on this clone: In the same sample, other DNA sequences code for this CDR3. The rearrangement links TRBV5-1 to TRBJ2-7; the D gene is possibly TRBD1 (5 bases). The V and J ends lost 0 bases and 3 bases respectively, with 7 bases between them. The CDR3 has 13 amino acids. CDR1 and CDR2 from the germline V gene are SGHRS and YFSETQ. CDR3 nucleotide sequence: TGCGCCAGCAGCTTGGGACAGCTCTACGAGCAGTACTTC. Protein: CASSLGQLYEQYF. The full variable domain, completed using reference TRBV5-1 and TRBJ2-7, is KAGVTQTPRYLIKTRGQQVTLSCSPISGHRSVSWYQQTPGQGLQFLFEYFSETQRNKGNFPGRFSGRQFSNSRSEMNVSTLELGDSALYLCASSLGQLYEQYFGPGTRLTVT.

This sequence joins TRBV30 and TRBJ2-7; the D gene is possibly TRBD1 (6 bases). The CDR3 runs 13 residues. CDR1 is GTSNPN and CDR2 is SVGIG in the germline V gene (reference sequence). V lost 4 bases and J lost 0, with 10 bases in between. The CDR3 DNA reads as TGTGCCTGGAATCAGGGGCTCTCCTACGAGCAGTACTTC. Its protein is CAWNQGLSYEQYF.

The chain links TRBV4-1 to TRBJ2-7; 7 nucleotides line up with TRBD1. The CDR3 covers 14 residues. J was trimmed by 2 bases and V by 4 bases; bases with no gene match: 5. The germline V gene encodes CDR1 MGHRA and CDR2 YSYEKL. DNA of the CDR3: TGCGCCAGCAGCCGGGGACAGAGCGCCTACGAGCAGTACTTC. Amino acids: CASSRGQSAYEQYF.

This clone was found a few times. V is TRBV20-1 and J is TRBJ2-5; no clear D. Looked up from germline, CDR1 is DFQATT and CDR2 is SNEGSKA (reference sequence). The CDR3 loop spans 10 amino acids. V dropped 2 bases and J dropped 7 bases, with 5 bases sitting between them. The CDR3 DNA reads as TGCAGTGCTAGAACGGGGACCCAGTACTTC. Protein product: CSARTGTQYF.

This chain links TRBV18 with TRBJ1-1; 8 positions agree with TRBD1. There are 13 residues in the CDR3. Per germline, CDR1 KGHSH and CDR2 LQKENI. Trimming took 8 bases from V and 5 from J; bases not matched to a gene: 7. The CDR3 sequence is CASRLQGGTEAFF. The CDR3 DNA reads TGTGCCAGCCGTCTACAGGGGGGGACTGAAGCTTTCTTT.